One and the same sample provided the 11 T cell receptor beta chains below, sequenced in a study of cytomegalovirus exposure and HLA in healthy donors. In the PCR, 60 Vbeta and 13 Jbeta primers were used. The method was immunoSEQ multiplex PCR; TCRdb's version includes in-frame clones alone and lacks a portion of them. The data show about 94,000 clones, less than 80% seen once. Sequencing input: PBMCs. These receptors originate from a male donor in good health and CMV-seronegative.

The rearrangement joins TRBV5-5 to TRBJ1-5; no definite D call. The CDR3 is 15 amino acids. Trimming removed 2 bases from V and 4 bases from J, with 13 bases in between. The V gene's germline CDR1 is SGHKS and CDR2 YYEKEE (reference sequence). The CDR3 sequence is CASSFDGSRNQPQHF. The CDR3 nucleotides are TGTGCCAGCAGCTTCGACGGGAGCCGGAATCAGCCCCAGCATTTT.

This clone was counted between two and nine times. In DNA, the CDR3 is TGTGCCAGCAGTAGTTCGGGAGGGGAGCATGAAAAACTGTTTTTT. It yields the protein CASSSSGGEHEKLFF. The V gene is TRBV6-5, the J gene TRBJ1-4; tentative D call: TRBD1 (5 bases). CDR3 length: 15 amino acids. The germline V gene encodes CDR1 MNHEY and CDR2 SVGAGI. Trimming shortened V by 5 bases and J by 6 bases, and 16 bases separated the two germline ends.

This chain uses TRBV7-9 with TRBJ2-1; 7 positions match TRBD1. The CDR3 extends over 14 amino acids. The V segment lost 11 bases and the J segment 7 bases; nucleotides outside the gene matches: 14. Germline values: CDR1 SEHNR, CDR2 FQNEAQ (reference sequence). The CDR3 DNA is TGTGCCGGACCTCTGGGACAGTCTCCGAATGAGCAGTTCTTC. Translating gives CAGPLGQSPNEQFF.

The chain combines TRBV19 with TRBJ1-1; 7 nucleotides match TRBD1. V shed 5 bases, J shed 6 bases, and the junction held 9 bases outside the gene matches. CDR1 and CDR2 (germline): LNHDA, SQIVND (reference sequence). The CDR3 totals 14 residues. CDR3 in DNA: TGTGCCAGTAGTTTCCGACAGGGTGGGTCTGAAGCTTTCTTT. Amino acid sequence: CASSFRQGGSEAFF.

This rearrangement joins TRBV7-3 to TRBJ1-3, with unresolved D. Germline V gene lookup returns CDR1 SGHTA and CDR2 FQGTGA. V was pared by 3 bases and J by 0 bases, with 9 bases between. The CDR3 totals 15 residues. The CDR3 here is CASSFGPSSGNTIYF. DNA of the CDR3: TGTGCCAGCAGCTTTGGCCCTTCCTCTGGAAACACCATATATTTT.

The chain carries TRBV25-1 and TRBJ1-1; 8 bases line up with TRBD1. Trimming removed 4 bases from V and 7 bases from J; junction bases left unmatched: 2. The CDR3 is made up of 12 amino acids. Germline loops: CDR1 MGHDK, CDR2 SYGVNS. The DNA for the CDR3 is TGTGCCAGCAGTGGGACAGGGATTGAAGCTTTCTTT. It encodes CASSGTGIEAFF.

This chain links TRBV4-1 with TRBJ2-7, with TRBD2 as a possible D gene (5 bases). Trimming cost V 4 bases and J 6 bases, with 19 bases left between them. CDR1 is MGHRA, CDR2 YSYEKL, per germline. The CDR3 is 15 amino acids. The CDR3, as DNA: TGCGCCAGCAGCCGATCCCCGAGGAGAGGGTCCGAGCAGTACTTC. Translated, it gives CASSRSPRRGSEQYF.

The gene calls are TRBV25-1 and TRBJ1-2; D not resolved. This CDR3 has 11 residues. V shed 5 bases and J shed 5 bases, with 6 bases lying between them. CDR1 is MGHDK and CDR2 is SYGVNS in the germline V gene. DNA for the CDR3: TGTGCCAGCAGTACTTGGTATGGCTACACCTTC. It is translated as CASSTWYGYTF.

In DNA, the CDR3 is TGTGCCAGCAGCCAAGATAGGCGGGAGACTAGCGGGACCTATGAGCAGTTCTTC. Translating it yields CASSQDRRETSGTYEQFF. The chain links TRBV4-2 to TRBJ2-1, with 11 bases lining up with TRBD2. The CDR3 covers 18 residues. The junction had 12 bases not matched to a gene; V was cut back by 0 bases and J by 8 bases. Germline V gives CDR1 LGHNA, CDR2 YNFKEQ.

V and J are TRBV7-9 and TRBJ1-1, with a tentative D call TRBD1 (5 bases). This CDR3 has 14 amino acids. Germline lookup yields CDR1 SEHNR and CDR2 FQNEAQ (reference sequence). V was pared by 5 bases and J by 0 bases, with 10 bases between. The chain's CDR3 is CASSIQGMNTEAFF. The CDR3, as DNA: TGTGCCAGCAGCATCCAGGGTATGAACACTGAAGCTTTCTTT.

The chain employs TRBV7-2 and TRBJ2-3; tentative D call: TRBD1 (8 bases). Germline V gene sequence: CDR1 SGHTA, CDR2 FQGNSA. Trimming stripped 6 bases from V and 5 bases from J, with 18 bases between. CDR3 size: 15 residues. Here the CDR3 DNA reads TGTGCCAGCAGAACCGACAGGGGAGGGAGAGATACGCAGTATTTT. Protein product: CASRTDRGGRDTQYF.